The 17 T cell receptor beta chains below come from one sample, sequenced in a study of cytomegalovirus exposure and HLA in healthy donors. Researchers ran the PCR with 60 Vbeta and 13 Jbeta primers. TCRdb's copy holds only in-frame clones and misses some; the assay was immunoSEQ multiplex PCR. This sample has approximately 200,000 clones, with roughly four fifths found just once. The specimen sequenced was PBMCs. The receptor source for this set is a woman between 18 and 30 years old in good health and CMV-seropositive.

This clone was picked up one time. The genes are TRBV6-1 and TRBJ2-7, with 9 bases fitting TRBD1. The V gene end was trimmed by 6 bases and the J gene end by 0 bases; junction bases not matched to a gene: 6. This CDR3 has 15 residues. CDR1 and CDR2 from the germline V gene are MNHNS and SASEGT. CDR3: CASSSTGGPSYEQYV. Written as DNA, the CDR3 is TGTGCCAGCAGCTCTACAGGGGGCCCCTCCTACGAGCAGTACGTC.

V gene TRBV5-6 combines with J gene TRBJ2-3; 7 nucleotides agree with TRBD2. This CDR3 is 16 amino acids long. Germline V gene lookup returns CDR1 SGHDT and CDR2 YYEEEE. Trimming took 5 bases from V and 6 from J; bases not matched to a gene: 15. The CDR3, as DNA: TGTGCCAGCAGTTTCCTAGCGGAAGTCGGGAAGGATACGCAGTATTTT. Its translation is CASSFLAEVGKDTQYF.

The chain joins TRBV5-1 to TRBJ2-3; D is uncertain. Germline-derived CDR1 and CDR2 are SGHRS and YFSETQ. The CDR3 sequence is 16 residues long. Trimming took 0 bases from V and 2 from J, leaving 13 bases between them. The CDR3 nucleotides read TGCGCCAGCAGCTTGGGAGGTGGCCCCTCCACAGATACGCAGTATTTT. Its protein product is CASSLGGGPSTDTQYF.

The gene calls are TRBV7-6 and TRBJ1-5; perhaps TRBD1 as D (6 bases). Trimming took off 3 bases at V and 6 bases at J, with 12 bases between the two ends. There are 14 residues in the CDR3. Germline V lookup: CDR1 SGHVS, CDR2 FNYEAQ. The CDR3 DNA reads as TGTGCCAGCAGCTTTAGGGAAGGGGGTCAGCCCCAGCATTTT. Translating it yields CASSFREGGQPQHF.

The genes are TRBV14 and TRBJ1-3; D might be TRBD1 (5 bases). The V end lost 2 bases, the J end lost 0 bases, and 5 bases lay between the germline ends. CDR1 SGHDN and CDR2 FVKESK come from the germline V gene. The CDR3 runs 14 residues. The CDR3 loop is CASSQTGSGNTIYF. In DNA, the CDR3 is TGTGCCAGCAGCCAAACAGGCTCTGGAAACACCATATATTTT.

The V gene is TRBV28, the J gene TRBJ2-7, with 8 nucleotides matching TRBD2. V was pared by 6 bases and J by 7 bases, with 14 bases of the junction left unmatched. The CDR3 is 15 residues long. Germline V gene sequence: CDR1 MDHEN, CDR2 SYDVKM. This CDR3 reads CASSAIGGGSWEQYF. The CDR3 region has the DNA TGTGCCAGCAGCGCGATCGGGGGGGGCTCGTGGGAGCAGTACTTC.

V usage is TRBV7-2 and J usage is TRBJ2-5; D gene ambiguous. The CDR3 has 12 amino acids. V lost 3 bases and J lost 5, with 7 bases in between. Germline CDR1 reads SGHTA; CDR2 reads FQGNSA. CDR3 in amino acids: CASSFYSETQYF. In nucleotides, the CDR3 is TGTGCCAGCAGCTTTTACTCGGAGACCCAGTACTTC.

The rearrangement links TRBV5-6 to TRBJ2-7, with 7 bases fitting TRBD1. The CDR3 contains 17 residues. With V trimmed by 1 base and J by 2 bases, 12 bases remained unmatched. Germline lookup yields CDR1 SGHDT and CDR2 YYEEEE. Written as DNA, the CDR3 is TGTGCCAGCAGCTTGCGTTCGTTTCGACAGGGACCCTACGAGCAGTACTTC. This translates into CASSLRSFRQGPYEQYF. The whole variable domain, filled in from reference TRBV5-6 and TRBJ2-7, reads DAGVTQSPTHLIKTRGQQVTLRCSPKSGHDTVSWYQQALGQGPQFIFQYYEEEERQRGNFPDRFSGHQFPNYSSELNVNALLLGDSALYLCASSLRSFRQGPYEQYFGPGTRLTVT.

The V and J genes are TRBV6-1 and TRBJ2-1, with 7 positions matching TRBD1. The junction had 12 bases not matched to a gene; V was cut back by 2 bases and J by 2 bases. Germline V gene lookup returns CDR1 MNHNS and CDR2 SASEGT. CDR3 length: 18 residues. The CDR3 loop reads CASSEFGLGGAPYNEQFF. The CDR3 DNA follows: TGTGCCAGCAGTGAATTCGGTTTAGGGGGCGCCCCCTACAATGAGCAGTTCTTC.

The J gene is TRBJ2-3, the V gene TRBV7-6, with D uncertain. The germline V gene encodes CDR1 SGHVS and CDR2 FNYEAQ. V lost 10 bases and J 9 bases, leaving 11 bases between the germline ends. This CDR3 contains 10 residues. CDR3 nucleotide sequence: TGTGCCACCAAGCTAAAGACGCAGTATTTT. Translating it yields CATKLKTQYF.

The chain has TRBV14 and TRBJ1-1; D is unclear. Germline CDR1 and CDR2: SGHDN and FVKESK. CDR3 length: 14 amino acids. Trimming took off 4 bases at V and 0 bases at J, with 9 bases between the two ends. Here the CDR3 reads CASSRAGMNTEAFF. DNA of the CDR3: TGTGCCAGCAGCCGTGCGGGTATGAACACTGAAGCTTTCTTT. Looking up the rest from reference TRBV14 and TRBJ1-1 gives the full variable domain: EAGVTQFPSHSVIEKGQTVTLRCDPISGHDNLYWYRRVMGKEIKFLLHFVKESKQDESGMPNNRFLAERTGGTYSTLKVQPAELEDSGVYFCASSRAGMNTEAFFGQGTRLTVV.

CDR3 amino acids: CASSYQGGSRETQYF. CDR3 in DNA: TGTGCCAGCAGTTATCAGGGGGGCAGCCGTGAGACCCAGTACTTC. The chain uses TRBV27 and TRBJ2-5, with D perhaps matching TRBD1 (7 bases). The CDR3 sequence is 15 residues long. Germline CDR1 MNHEY, CDR2 SMNVEV (reference sequence). V lost 4 bases and J lost 5, with 17 bases in between.

The V call is TRBV11-2, the J call TRBJ2-1; 8 bases are a match to TRBD2. CDR3 length: 16 amino acids. Germline CDR1 SGHAT, CDR2 FQNNGV. With V trimmed by 5 bases and J by 9 bases, 15 bases remained unmatched. CDR3 DNA: TGTGCCAGCAGCCCCTCCACCGGACTAGCAGGCATTGAGCAGTTCTTC. It is translated as CASSPSTGLAGIEQFF.

On this clone itself: Its ends do not fully match the called genes, so a read error is possible. The chain links TRBV28 to TRBJ1-6, with D perhaps matching TRBD1 (5 bases). The CDR3 is made up of 15 amino acids. Germline V CDR1 and CDR2: MDHEN, SYDVKM. The CDR3 sequence: CVSSLRGTPQSPLHF. The CDR3 DNA is TGTGTCAGCAGTTTGCGAGGGACTCCACAGTCACCCCTCCACTTT. Together with reference TRBV28 and TRBJ1-6, the CDR3 gives the full variable domain: DVKVTQSSRYLVKRTGEKVFLECVQDMDHENMFWYRQDPGLGLRLIYFSYDVKMKEKGDIPEGYSVSREKKERFSLILESASTNQTSMYLCVSSLRGTPQSPLHFGNGTRLTVT.

The CDR3 spells CASDLTGRHQPQHF. In DNA form, the CDR3 reads TGTGCCAGCGACTTGACAGGGCGGCATCAGCCCCAGCATTTT. The chain uses TRBV6-1 and TRBJ1-5, with 7 bases fitting TRBD1. CDR1 is MNHNS, CDR2 SASEGT, per germline. The CDR3 loop spans 14 amino acids. V shed 8 bases and J 5 bases; nucleotides not matched to a gene: 9.

This sequence joins TRBV29-1 and TRBJ2-1; D gene ambiguous. Germline V gene sequence: CDR1 SQVTM, CDR2 ANQGSEA. V was clipped by 0 bases and J by 3 bases, with 3 bases between them. The CDR3 consists of 12 residues. CDR3 loop: CSVEEHYNEQFF. The CDR3 nucleotides are TGCAGCGTTGAAGAACACTACAATGAGCAGTTCTTC.

The chain joins TRBV14 to TRBJ1-2; 7 bases fit TRBD1. The V gene end was trimmed by 4 bases and the J gene end by 10 bases; junction bases not matched to a gene: 9. Germline CDR1 and CDR2: SGHDN and FVKESK. This CDR3 spans 13 amino acids. The CDR3 nucleotides are TGTGCCAGCAGCCGACAGGGTCCCGAATCCTACACCTTC. Translated: CASSRQGPESYTF.